This record concerns one TCR beta chain sequence. Its antigen is as yet unknown. Only healthy Caucasians were enrolled as donors. These data belong to a study of identical twins. In germline, CDR1 is MNHNS, CDR2 SASEGT. Trimming took 3 bases from V and 3 from J, leaving 9 bases between them. CDR3 length: 14 amino acids. Template switching added a universal primer site; cDNA carried unique molecular identifiers. TCRdb fed the 5' RACE reads into MiXCR, producing one record per CDR3 protein. The sample lists around 240,000 distinct CDR3 sequences, about 10% seen once, with approximately 9.1% in the top ten. Study-level results: Insertions were fewer in abundant cord blood beta clonotypes, whereas memory repertoires showed none of this pattern.

The receptor comes from a man in his fifties in good health. The chain carries TRBV6-1 and TRBJ2-4, with D maybe TRBD2 (5 bases). What was sequenced was memory T cells sorted from blood. In nucleotides, the CDR3 is TGTGCCAGCAGTGAGCCTCGGGGCAAAAACATTCAGTACTTC. Its translation is CASSEPRGKNIQYF.